This TCR beta chain is from a study of tissue T cells after allogeneic stem cell transplantation. Study-wide findings and caveats: Which tissue TCRs were alloreactive or antigen-specific was not determined. Some clones might be persisting host cells. Motif-based clustering found tissue-specific repertoire signatures shared across patients, though few clones were shared. Limitations included a small, clinically heterogeneous cohort and limited sampling depth.

TCRbeta CDR3 was sequenced at survey depth with template counts. Profiled with immunoSEQ multiplex PCR; TCRdb holds only in-frame clones, not every one. Altogether 8,900 or so clones are present, 60% to 75% being singletons, with the ten largest covering roughly a tenth. Points on this clone: Its antigen remains unknown.

The CDR3 is 14 residues long. The germline V gene encodes CDR1 SGDLS and CDR2 YYNGEE. Losses at the gene ends were 6 bases for V and 0 bases for J; bases not matched to a gene: 5. The sequences come from tissue from the ileum, collected at autopsy. This TCR was sampled from a woman between 18 and 50 years old with breast cancer. The V and J genes are TRBV9 and TRBJ2-5; TRBD1 matches at 7 bases. The CDR3 here is CASTMGQNQETQYF. The CDR3 DNA follows: TGTGCCAGCACCATGGGACAGAACCAAGAGACCCAGTACTTC.